This T cell receptor beta chain was recorded in a study of CD8 T cells in ankylosing spondylitis (dated by TCRdb to the late 2010s). At the level of the whole study: The study set out to find disease-linked TCR variants by profiling T cell receptor beta repertoires in ankylosing spondylitis patients and healthy donors. Peripheral blood was sampled, and synovial fluid was additionally collected from ankylosing spondylitis patients. The full study cohort comprised 25 ankylosing spondylitis patients and approximately 100 healthy donors.

Ten or more counts support this clonotype. The target of this receptor is not known. The sample holds no much larger clone one base away, and base qualities are not on file. Instrument on record: Illumina HiSeq 2500. Quantitative 5'-RACE with molecular barcodes was used to prepare TCR beta libraries. Per the authors' processing: A new computational method, built on a probabilistic model of VDJ rearrangement, was used to identify disease-linked TCR variants. Using fastp at Q25 and MiXCR, TCRdb reprocessed the public reads and kept productive beta chains. Identical CDR3 protein sequences are pooled into one entry, listed with their most common genes and DNA. The V and J calls were not made by the authors but by TCRdb's processing. The sample table contains about 220,000 distinct CDR3 sequences; only one count was recorded for roughly 10% of them. The ten largest clones represent over 20% of the sample.

Study-wide conclusions, independent of this receptor: According to the report, matched synovial fluid samples from ankylosing spondylitis patients were significantly enriched for the disease-linked clones. The disease-linked clones had a CD8+ phenotype and were found at relatively low frequencies in peripheral blood. Some motif variants were previously reported in synovial fluid and blood of reactive arthritis patients, suggesting common disease-initiation mechanisms. A TCR beta motif made up of fewer than 10 highly homologous amino acid variants appeared to be characteristic of blood from ankylosing spondylitis patients.

The CDR3 contains 15 residues, cysteine and phenylalanine counted. Kept here is only the CDR3 DNA, which spans 45 bases and is read in frame from base 1. In the germline V gene, CDR1 corresponds to SGHRS and CDR2 to YFSETQ. V gives up 1 base and J gives up 2 bases, and the segment between their germline ends measures 10 bases. The rearrangement joined TRBV5-1 to TRBJ2-1, with the D segment identity uncertain. The specimen sequenced was blood, either unsorted or a sorted T cell fraction (not recorded which). This receptor was identified in a male donor with ankylosing spondylitis or in good health (not recorded which). The nucleotide sequence is given as TGCGCCAGCAGCTTGACCGAAAACACCTACAATGAGCAGTTCTTC. Its translation is CASSLTENTYNEQFF. Supplemented by the reference TRBV5-1 and TRBJ2-1 proteins around the CDR3, the complete variable domain is KAGVTQTPRYLIKTRGQQVTLSCSPISGHRSVSWYQQTPGQGLQFLFEYFSETQRNKGNFPGRFSGRQFSNSRSEMNVSTLELGDSALYLCASSLTENTYNEQFFGPGTRLTVL.